This T cell receptor (beta chain) was obtained from a study of identical twins. Study-wide results and caveats: Beta out-of-frame sequences displayed a weaker excess of sharing between twins.

As concerns this clonotype: Its antigen is unidentified.

The germline gives CDR1 DFQATT, CDR2 SNEGSKA (reference sequence). The length of the CDR3 is 11 residues. V was shortened by 6 bases and J by 6 bases, with 12 bases between the two germline ends. cDNA molecules carried unique molecular identifiers, and template switching added a universal primer site. Each CDR3 protein is one row after TCRdb ran MiXCR on the 5' RACE reads. The sample has hundreds of thousands of distinct CDR3 sequences, 20% to 25% seen once. These data were also reused for a study on T cells expressing NK-cell markers. As reported in that work: Several experiments employed an anti-gamma-delta TCR antibody to confine sorting to alpha-beta TCR T cells. Whether the expanded NKG2C+ T cell clones recognized HCMV remained unclear.

The genes are TRBV20-1 and TRBJ2-7; D is perhaps TRBD1 (6 bases). The source of this sequence is a young woman in good health. Sequenced sample: CD4+ T cells sorted from blood. The CDR3 sequence is CSAQGSGEQYF. The CDR3 nucleotides are TGCAGTGCCCAGGGGAGCGGCGAGCAGTACTTC.